The rows below give T cell receptor beta chains drawn from one sample of a study of CD8+CD57+ T cells in acquired aplastic anemia. TCRdb recomputed calls from the reads with MiXCR, one row per CDR3 protein. Among over 250,000 distinct CDR3 sequences listed, roughly 59% were seen once. The sequenced sample was sorted CD4+, CD8+, or CD8+CD57+ T cells (not recorded which) from PBMCs. These receptors originate from a human donor with aplastic anemia. Each CDR3 is given with its conserved first and last residue. D genes are given only for firm matches. Size values are once, few and many counts, or a class for expanded clones, and some rows have none.

>TRBV29-1|TRBJ2-7|NA|TRBD1
TGCAGCGTAAAGCACAGGGGCGAGCAGTACTTC
CSVKHRGEQYF
>TRBV12-3/TRBV12-4|TRBJ2-7|NA|TRBD2
TGTGCCAGCAGTTCGACTAGCGGGGGGGGGTACTTC
CASSSTSGGGYF
>TRBV24-1|TRBJ2-3|NA|TRBD1
TGTGCCACCAGTGATTTTTGGGAGACAGGGAGCACAGATACGCAGTATTTT
CATSDFWETGSTDTQYF
>TRBV7-3|TRBJ2-1|NA|NA
TGTGCCAGCAGCTTGGGTCTAGTCTGGTTCTTC
CASSLGLVWFF
>TRBV5-1|TRBJ1-6|NA|TRBD1
TGCGCCAGCACCACGGGGGGGACAGGACCTAATTCACCCCTCCACTTT
CASTTGGTGPNSPLHF
>TRBV15|TRBJ2-7|NA|NA
TGTGCCACCAGCCAGGACGAGGGTTGGGAGCAGTACTTC
CATSQDEGWEQYF
>TRBV2|TRBJ1-1|NA|TRBD1
TGTGCCAGCAGTTGGAGGGACAGGGGATCCACTGAAGCTTTCTTT
CASSWRDRGSTEAFF
>TRBV7-6|TRBJ1-2|NA|TRBD1
TGTGCCAGCAGCTCGCCCGGGACAGAGGAATTC
CASSSPGTEEF
>TRBV25-1|TRBJ1-4|many|TRBD1
TGTGCCAGCAGTCGCCTCGGGACAGGGCCCGAAAAACTGTTTTTT
CASSRLGTGPEKLFF
>TRBV25-1|TRBJ2-7|NA|TRBD2
TGTGCCAGCAGTGAAGGCGGCACTAGCGGGACGGTCGCCTCCTACGAGCAGTACTTC
CASSEGGTSGTVASYEQYF
>TRBV10-3|TRBJ1-6|few|NA
TGTGCCTCCAATGGCATGTCTTCACCCCTCCACTTT
CASNGMSSPLHF
>TRBV13|TRBJ2-4|many|TRBD1
TGTGCCAGCAGACGGACAGGGGGCAAAAACATTCAGTACTTC
CASRRTGGKNIQYF
>TRBV20-1|TRBJ1-4|many|NA
TGCAGTGCTAGACCTGGACAGAGTAATGAAAAACTGTTTTTT
CSARPGQSNEKLFF
>TRBV24-1|TRBJ2-2|NA|TRBD1
TGTGCCACCAGTGATTTGCGAGGGGGCGATGTCACCGGGGAGCTGTTTTTT
CATSDLRGGDVTGELFF
>TRBV7-3|TRBJ1-2|few|NA
TGTGCCAGCAGCCCACGGGGTAGGGGCGAAGGCTACACCTTC
CASSPRGRGEGYTF
>TRBV7-9|TRBJ2-5|many|TRBD1
TGTGCCAGCAGCTTAGCCCGGACAGGGGGCGGCGAGACCCAGTACTTC
CASSLARTGGGETQYF
>TRBV18|TRBJ2-5|many|NA
TGTGCCAGCTCACCCAGGAAAGAGACCCAGTACTTC
CASSPRKETQYF
>TRBV2|TRBJ2-3|NA|NA
TGTGCCAGCAGTGGCGGTCCCGGGACGGGTACGCAGTATTTT
CASSGGPGTGTQYF
>TRBV10-3|TRBJ2-2|many|NA
TGTGCCATCAGTGAAGGGGCCAGAACCGGGGAGCTGTTTTTT
CAISEGARTGELFF
>TRBV2|TRBJ2-3|many|TRBD1
TGTGCCAGCAAACCGGACAGGGCCTCAGATACGCAGTATTTT
CASKPDRASDTQYF
>TRBV20-1|TRBJ2-7|NA|NA
TGCAGTGCCCGGGCCGACCTTTCCTACGAGCAGTACTTC
CSARADLSYEQYF
>TRBV13|TRBJ1-2|NA|NA
TGTGCCAGCAGCTTAGGTAGGGACGGCTACACCTTC
CASSLGRDGYTF
>TRBV6-5|TRBJ2-7|NA|TRBD1
TGTGCCAGCAGTTCACAGGGGGCAGGGCATCTCTACGAGCAGTACTTC
CASSSQGAGHLYEQYF
>TRBV7-2|TRBJ2-1|NA|NA
TGTGCCAGCGTGGTCCTCAGGCGGGGCAATGAGCAGTTCTTC
CASVVLRRGNEQFF
>TRBV7-2|TRBJ2-5|NA|TRBD2
TGTGCCAGCAGCCGAACTAGCGGGGGCCAAGAGACCCAGTACTTC
CASSRTSGGQETQYF
>TRBV12-3/TRBV12-4|TRBJ2-7|few|TRBD2
TGTGCCAGCAGCCAAGGACTAGGACCTCCCGAGCAGTACTTC
CASSQGLGPPEQYF
>TRBV15|TRBJ1-1|once|NA
TGTGCCACCAGCAGAGATAAGACGGTGGACACTGAAGCTTTCTTT
CATSRDKTVDTEAFF
>TRBV15|TRBJ2-3|NA|TRBD1
TGTGCCACCAGCAGCCCCGGACAGGTGGGCACAGATACGCAGTATTTT
CATSSPGQVGTDTQYF
>TRBV9|TRBJ2-5|NA|NA
TGTGCCAGCAGCGTAGGGGGAGGGGGCGGGGGAGAGACCCAGTACTTC
CASSVGGGGGGETQYF
>TRBV2|TRBJ2-1|NA|TRBD2
TGTGCCAGCAGAGACCCGGGACTAGCGGGGGGATACAATGAGCAGTTCTTC
CASRDPGLAGGYNEQFF
>TRBV5-1|TRBJ2-6|NA|TRBD1
TGCGCCAGCAGCCCCAAAGGGACAGCTGGGGCCAACGTCCTGACTTTC
CASSPKGTAGANVLTF
>TRBV7-9|TRBJ2-7|NA|TRBD2
TGTGCCAGCAGCTTAGATTTGGGGAGGGGCTACGAGCAGTACTTC
CASSLDLGRGYEQYF
>TRBV7-6|TRBJ2-5|NA|NA
TGTGCCAGCCTAGACCCGGACAACTTCGGCGACTTC
CASLDPDNFGDF
>TRBV19|TRBJ2-1|few|NA
TGTGCCAGTAGTATAGACCTGGCATGGGAAAATGAGCAGTTCTTC
CASSIDLAWENEQFF
>TRBV7-6|TRBJ2-7|few|TRBD1
TGTGCCAGCAGCTCGGACAGGGTCCACTACGAGCAGTACTTC
CASSSDRVHYEQYF
>TRBV5-1|TRBJ2-3|many|TRBD1
TGCGCCAGCAGCTACGGACAGGGATTAGGGGATACGCAGTATTTT
CASSYGQGLGDTQYF
>TRBV5-1|TRBJ2-5|many|NA
TGCGCCAGCAGCAAGGAAGGGTTCCAAGAGACCCAGTACTTC
CASSKEGFQETQYF
>TRBV2|TRBJ2-3|few|NA
TGTGCCAGCAGTGTACCCCGGACCAGCTCCACAGATACGCAGTATTTT
CASSVPRTSSTDTQYF
>TRBV5-8|TRBJ1-5|many|NA
TGTGCCAGCAGCTTGGCCCGGAATCAGCCCCAGCATTTT
CASSLARNQPQHF
>TRBV3-1|TRBJ1-3|many|NA
TGTGCCAGCAGCCAGGGACTTCTCGTAGGTGGAAACACCATATATTTT
CASSQGLLVGGNTIYF
>TRBV7-2|TRBJ1-2|NA|TRBD1
TGTGCCAGCAGCTTAGAGGGACAGGGGGCGATTGGCTACACCTTC
CASSLEGQGAIGYTF
>TRBV20-1|TRBJ1-2|few|NA
TGCAGTGCTAGTACGGGTACTGGCTACACCTTC
CSASTGTGYTF
>TRBV7-3|TRBJ2-2|NA|TRBD2
TGTGTCAGCAGCTTACAGCCGGGACTAGCGGGAGGTAGAGCCGGGGAGCTGTTTTTT
CVSSLQPGLAGGRAGELFF
>TRBV12-3/TRBV12-4|TRBJ2-5|NA|TRBD1
TGTGCTAGTGGTCCGGGACAGGGTTATTCTGAGGAGACCCAGTACTTC
CASGPGQGYSEETQYF
>TRBV4-1|TRBJ2-3|many|TRBD2
TGCGCCAGCAGCCCTAGCGGGGGGACGGCGGCAGATACGCAGTATTTT
CASSPSGGTAADTQYF
>TRBV11-2|TRBJ2-1|many|TRBD2
TGTGCCAGCAGCCCGCCGGCGGGAGGTGAGCAGTTCTTC
CASSPPAGGEQFF
>TRBV7-2|TRBJ2-1|NA|TRBD2
TGTGCCAGCACCCTCACCCCGGGACTAGAGGCTCCTGAGCAGTTCTTC
CASTLTPGLEAPEQFF
>TRBV6-2/TRBV6-3|TRBJ2-1|NA|TRBD2
TGTGCCAGTACTAGCGGGAGGGATGAGCAGTTCTTC
CASTSGRDEQFF
>TRBV7-9|TRBJ2-3|NA|TRBD2
TGTGCCAGCAGCCCCCTCGGGGGGGCCGGGGATACGCAGTATTTT
CASSPLGGAGDTQYF